This T cell receptor (beta chain) was documented in a study of beta chain features in type 1 diabetes. This clone appeared a few times. The CDR3 runs 12 residues. V dropped 2 bases and J dropped 9 bases, with 11 bases sitting between them. Looked up from germline, CDR1 is SQVTM and CDR2 is ANQGSEA. cDNA synthesis used the whole RNA isolate, giving expressed TCRB sequences. TCRdb's copy holds only in-frame clones and misses some; the assay was immunoSEQ multiplex PCR. Seen here are about 300,000 clones, roughly 8% observed once, and the top ten hold roughly 1%. This clonotype originated in a woman aged 18-30 years in good health. V and J are TRBV29-1 and TRBJ2-1; D perhaps matches TRBD2 (7 bases). Material for sequencing was central memory CD4+ T cells from blood. For the CDR3, the DNA is TGCAGCGTTGAAATGCGGGGGCCTGAGCAGTTCTTC. Its translation: CSVEMRGPEQFF.